Listed here are 18 T cell receptor beta chains from one sample, sequenced in a study of blood T cells in healthy people across ages. A second about 7 to 12 cycle PCR used barcoded and J-beta primers. MiXCR was run by TCRdb on the 5' RACE reads, yielding one entry per CDR3 protein. Of around 1,900,000 distinct CDR3 sequences in the sample, approximately 39% were seen once. The sequenced sample consisted of blood. These TCRs come from a human donor in good health.

The chain links TRBV7-2 to TRBJ2-3, with unresolved D. Trimming cost V 6 bases and J 0 bases, with 10 bases left between them. The length of the CDR3 is 14 residues. Germline assignment: CDR1 SGHTA and CDR2 FQGNSA. The CDR3 DNA reads as TGTGCCAGCAGGGGGTACACTAGCACAGATACGCAGTATTTT. Its protein is CASRGYTSTDTQYF.

This clonotype was detected only a few times. The V and J genes are TRBV7-9 and TRBJ2-7; D is uncertain. The CDR3 contains 12 residues. Trimming stripped 3 bases from V and 2 bases from J, with 5 bases between. Germline CDR1 is SEHNR and CDR2 is FQNEAQ (reference sequence). CDR3 residues: CASSLMAYEQYF. DNA for the CDR3: TGTGCCAGCAGCTTGATGGCCTACGAGCAGTACTTC.

Only a few counts were recorded for this clonotype. The chain couples TRBV6-5 to TRBJ2-3; weak D call: TRBD1 (6 bases). CDR1 and CDR2 from the germline V gene are MNHEY and SVGAGI. The CDR3 is made up of 16 amino acids. The V gene lost 6 bases and the J gene lost 2 bases, with 18 bases spanning the gap. The CDR3, as DNA: TGTGCCAGCAGCTCTGGGACAACTATATTCACAGATACGCAGTATTTT. It is translated as CASSSGTTIFTDTQYF.

Worth noting for this clonotype: One end of the junction varies from germline; a read error may be responsible. The chain recombines TRBV7-3 with TRBJ2-1, with TRBD2 identical over 8 bases. CDR3 length: 15 residues. Per germline, CDR1 SGHTA and CDR2 FQGTGA. The CDR3 loop is CASSPRVAGKDEQFF. CDR3 coding DNA: TGTGCCAGCAGCCCCAGAGTAGCGGGGAAGGATGAGCAGTTTTTC.

Notes on this clonotype: The CDR3 carries no conserved terminal phenylalanine or tryptophan, so it likely arises from a read error. The rearrangement joins TRBV11-1 to TRBJ2-4, with TRBD2 matching 8 bases. With the DNA end fitting TRBJ2-5 better, the J assignment may be wrong. Germline V gene lookup returns CDR1 SGHAT and CDR2 FQDESV (reference sequence). The CDR3 covers 15 residues. CDR3 loop: CASSIVWTSLETQYC. In nucleotides, the CDR3 is TGTGCCAGCAGCATAGTTTGGACTAGCTTAGAGACCCAGTACTGC.

The J gene is TRBJ1-6, the V gene TRBV6-5; D is undetermined. Trimming took 2 bases from V and 7 from J, leaving 6 bases between them. CDR1 and CDR2 (germline): MNHEY, SVGAGI. The CDR3 is made up of 13 amino acids. CDR3 bases: TGTGCCAGCAGTTACGACCCCAATTCACCCCTCCACTTT. Translated: CASSYDPNSPLHF.

This clonotype was observed a handful of times. J is TRBJ2-5 and V is TRBV6-1; D is undetermined. CDR1 and CDR2 (germline): MNHNS, SASEGT. V dropped 4 bases and J dropped 4 bases, with 10 bases sitting between them. This CDR3 has 13 amino acids. The CDR3 nucleotides read TGTGCCAGCAGTGTCGTTCAGGTAGAGACCCAGTACTTC. This encodes CASSVVQVETQYF.

The chain recombines TRBV7-2 with TRBJ2-5; maybe TRBD1 (7 bases). The J call could be wrong; TRBJ2-7 is a better fit for the DNA end. The CDR3 spans 14 residues. CDR1 and CDR2 (germline): SGHTA, FQGNSA. This chain's CDR3 is CASSPDREACEQYF. In DNA form, the CDR3 reads TGTGCCAGCAGCCCTGACAGGGAGGCCTGCGAGCAGTACTTC.

This clonotype was seen a handful of times. This rearrangement joins TRBV12-5 to TRBJ1-1, with 7 positions matching TRBD1. Per the germline V gene, CDR1 is LGHNT and CDR2 is FRNRAP. The J segment lost 0 bases and the V segment lost 1 base, leaving 14 bases of the junction unmatched. The CDR3 is made up of 19 amino acids. The CDR3 region is CASGLAPRGATRVNTEAFF. CDR3 DNA: TGTGCTAGTGGTTTGGCCCCCAGGGGGGCAACTCGTGTGAACACTGAAGCTTTCTTT.

The chain carries TRBV3-1 and TRBJ2-5, with no clear D. The CDR3 is 12 amino acids. The V end was cut by 0 bases, the J end by 13 bases, with 12 bases between. The germline V gene has CDR1 LGHDT and CDR2 YNNKEL (reference sequence). CDR3 residues: CASSQDGVAAYF. CDR3 DNA: TGTGCCAGCAGCCAAGATGGGGTAGCCGCGTACTTC.

In its sample, this clonotype was seen a few times. This chain uses TRBV3-1 with TRBJ2-7; TRBD2 agrees at 7 bases. CDR1 is LGHDT, CDR2 YNNKEL, per germline (reference sequence). The CDR3 covers 16 residues. J was trimmed by 3 bases and V by 4 bases; bases with no gene match: 12. The CDR3: CASSRFFSGGDYEQYF. CDR3 nucleotides: TGTGCCAGCAGCCGCTTCTTTTCGGGGGGAGACTACGAGCAGTACTTC.

This chain uses TRBV6-2 or TRBV6-3 with TRBJ2-1, with D maybe TRBD1 (5 bases). This CDR3 has 14 residues. CDR1 is MNHEY and CDR2 is SVGEGT in the germline V gene. V was clipped by 3 bases and J by 3 bases, with 9 bases between them. DNA for the CDR3: TGTGCCAGCAGTTATCATCAGGGCTACAATGAGCAGTTCTTC. Its translation: CASSYHQGYNEQFF.

The chain uses TRBV29-1 and TRBJ2-3; D not resolved. Germline V gene data show CDR1 as SQVTM and CDR2 as ANQGSEA. The V and J ends lost 6 bases and 6 bases respectively, with 16 bases between them. The CDR3 length is 13 residues. CDR3 sequence (DNA): TGCAGCGTGTGGGATCAAGTGGGGGATACGCAGTATTTT. Translation: CSVWDQVGDTQYF.

In this sample, this clonotype turned up many times. V gene TRBV29-1 combines with J gene TRBJ1-2; possibly TRBD1 for D (5 bases). Germline CDR1 reads SQVTM; CDR2 reads ANQGSEA. This CDR3 has 11 residues. Trimming pared 4 bases from V and 8 bases from J, leaving 11 bases between. DNA for the CDR3: TGCAGCGTTGGAGGGACTGACGGCTACACCTTC. Protein: CSVGGTDGYTF.

The chain couples TRBV20-1 to TRBJ1-2; weak D call: TRBD1 (6 bases). From germline, CDR1 is DFQATT and CDR2 SNEGSKA (reference sequence). The CDR3 spans 15 residues. V dropped 3 bases and J dropped 7 bases, with 21 bases sitting between them. The CDR3: CSASPTRTGAVGYTF. In DNA, the CDR3 is TGCAGTGCTAGTCCCACACGCACGGGGGCTGTTGGCTACACCTTC.

This clonotype appeared a single time. The V gene is TRBV9, the J gene TRBJ1-2; the D is unclear. V was clipped by 4 bases and J by 5 bases, with 18 bases between them. Germline CDR1 is SGDLS and CDR2 is YYNGEE. This CDR3 has 15 residues. The DNA for the CDR3 is TGTGCCAGCAGCCTCCGGGGAGGGAGTAGGTATGGCTACACCTTC. Translated, it gives CASSLRGGSRYGYTF.

This chain connects TRBV4-2 to TRBJ2-1; perhaps TRBD1 as D (6 bases). From germline, CDR1 is LGHNA and CDR2 YNFKEQ. V lost 5 bases and J 0 bases, leaving 14 bases between the germline ends. The CDR3 has 16 residues. The CDR3 region is CASSSDGGLSYNEQFF. In DNA, the CDR3 is TGTGCCAGCAGCTCCGATGGGGGCCTCTCCTACAATGAGCAGTTCTTC.

To note about this clonotype: Given the absence of the conserved phenylalanine or tryptophan at the CDR3 end, a read error is likely. The DNA is omitted, as the CDR3 cannot be located on it reliably, and the CDR3 follows TCRdb's listing. This rearrangement joins TRBV10-3 to TRBJ2-1; no DNA check was done on the table's D call, TRBD2. With termini counted, the CDR3 has 15 amino acids. Germline CDR1 and CDR2: ENHRY and SYGVKD. CDR3 region: CAVYRDLPPGYTFGS.